This T cell receptor (beta chain) was found in a study of neurological immune-mediated disorders. TCRdb processed the 5' RACE reads anew with MiXCR; each CDR3 protein has one entry. The sample records about 50,000 distinct CDR3 sequences, 9% to 10% being singletons. The time point was: longitudinal time-point 1 (baseline). This receptor was taken from a middle-aged woman in good health. The material sequenced was PBMCs.

The CDR3 nucleotides read TGTGCCAGCAGACTGGCAGGGGGTGGGGAAGCTTTCTTT. Its protein is CASRLAGGGEAFF. This chain uses TRBV6-1 with TRBJ1-1; 7 bases align to TRBD1. J lost 8 bases, V lost 6 bases, and 9 bases had no gene match. CDR3 length equals 13 residues. Germline CDR1 is MNHNS and CDR2 is SASEGT.